This is a list of T cell receptor beta chains from one sample in a study of T cell responses to AZD1222 COVID-19 vaccine. Generated by immunoSEQ multiplex PCR, the TCRdb table keeps only in-frame clones and is missing some. The table shows 140,000 or so clones, with around nine tenths occurring only once. The sample in question was peripheral blood, obtained 28 days after the second AZD1222 dose. The receptors derive from an adult who received the AZD1222 COVID-19 vaccine. Both conserved end residues are part of each CDR3.

16	TRBV11-2	TRBJ2-7	CASSSHGGVGSGEQYF
14	TRBV5-1	TRBJ2-7	CASSFGDAAYEQYF
16	TRBV6-2/TRBV6-3	TRBJ1-5	CASSYSIRGGNQPQHF
10	TRBV20-1	TRBJ2-7	CSALRNEQYF
15	TRBV7-9	TRBJ2-3	CASSLGQTTTDTQYF
17	TRBV28	TRBJ2-3	CASSTQGLAGVGDTQYF
14	TRBV19	TRBJ1-5	CASSYDYSNQPQHF
17	TRBV27	TRBJ2-7	CASRPLDRGPTTYEQYF
15	TRBV5-5	TRBJ1-3	CASSLEPGPGNTIYF
15	TRBV7-8	TRBJ2-7	CASSLGVLAGDEQYF
15	TRBV7-2	TRBJ1-2	CASSLGTGLGPGYTF
14	TRBV5-1	TRBJ1-1	CASSLEGMNTEAFF
17	TRBV19	TRBJ2-2	CASSISPGTSPTGELFF
11	TRBV6-5	TRBJ1-2	CASTRGEGYTF
16	TRBV28	TRBJ2-7	CASSSLTGRSSYEQYF
14	TRBV28	TRBJ2-2	CASSSGQNTGELFF
15	TRBV27	TRBJ1-5	CASWTGTGLFQPQHF
13	TRBV7-2	TRBJ1-4	CASSFREKEKLFF
16	TRBV3-1/TRBV3-2	TRBJ2-1	CASSPRASGSAGEQFF
15	TRBV27	TRBJ1-1	CASSFRQGVISEAFF
15	TRBV5-5	TRBJ2-5	CASSLVLQNQETQYF
14	TRBV4-1	TRBJ1-1	CASSQPTGDTEAFF
13	TRBV7-3	TRBJ2-5	CASSLGGTETQYF
12	TRBV2	TRBJ2-7	CASSPPDYEQYF
14	TRBV7-9	TRBJ2-7	CASSPPVVPYEQYF
12	TRBV4-1	TRBJ1-3	CASSQEGNTIYF
15	TRBV4-1	TRBJ1-1	CASSPVAGADTEAFF
15	TRBV10-3	TRBJ1-3	CAMGEVKDSGNTIYF
12	TRBV12-3/TRBV12-4	TRBJ1-5	CASSFTTQPQHF
11	TRBV6-5	TRBJ2-2	CASSYAGELFF
15	TRBV7-8	TRBJ2-5	CASSFADRRGETQYF
13	TRBV29-1	TRBJ1-2	CSVFQLSNYGYTF
12	TRBV3-1/TRBV3-2	TRBJ1-6	CASSQGDSPLHF
13	TRBV6-5	TRBJ1-1	CASIGTGLNEAFF
14	TRBV5-4	TRBJ1-6	CASSLEGVSSPLHF
14	TRBV29-1	TRBJ2-5	CSVEGRINQETQYF
15	TRBV19	TRBJ1-2	CASSMKVGQVYGYTF